These T cell receptor beta chains were read from a single sample in a study of T-cell memory formation after mild COVID-19. TCRdb re-derived calls from the 5' RACE reads in MiXCR, one entry per CDR3 protein. The sample yields under 350,000 distinct CDR3 sequences, about a sixth seen once. The sample comprised PBMCs or a T cell subset sorted from them (not recorded which). The receptors here all came from a man aged 18 to 29 who had mild COVID-19 (a few samples of this study predate the infection). Cell type and time point are not known. Each CDR3 is given with its conserved first and last residue. Fields, in order: V gene, clone size, J gene, D gene, CDR3 protein, CDR3 DNA. D genes are given only for firm matches. Clone size appears in some rows only: once, few, many, or a class for an expanded clone.

v_call: TRBV5-5
clone_size: .
j_call: TRBJ2-2
d_call: .
cdr3_aa: CASSSTVQNTGELFF
cdr3_nt: TGTGCCAGCAGCTCGACAGTCCAGAACACCGGGGAGCTGTTTTTT

v_call: TRBV7-7
clone_size: .
j_call: TRBJ2-2
d_call: TRBD2
cdr3_aa: CASSRTSVGELFF
cdr3_nt: TGTGCTAGCAGCCGGACTAGCGTCGGGGAGCTGTTTTTT

v_call: TRBV7-2
clone_size: .
j_call: TRBJ2-5
d_call: TRBD2
cdr3_aa: CASSFQGLAGEETQYF
cdr3_nt: TGTGCCAGCAGCTTTCAGGGGCTAGCGGGGGAAGAGACCCAGTACTTC

v_call: TRBV7-9
clone_size: .
j_call: TRBJ1-2
d_call: TRBD1
cdr3_aa: CASSLALGQGRNGYTF
cdr3_nt: TGTGCCAGCAGCTTAGCACTGGGACAGGGAAGAAATGGCTACACCTTC

v_call: TRBV5-1
clone_size: many
j_call: TRBJ2-1
d_call: .
cdr3_aa: CASSLEVQVYNEQFF
cdr3_nt: TGCGCCAGCAGCTTGGAGGTTCAGGTATACAATGAGCAGTTCTTC

v_call: TRBV11-3
clone_size: few
j_call: TRBJ2-5
d_call: .
cdr3_aa: CASNSQPVIGEEETQYF
cdr3_nt: TGTGCCAGCAACTCCCAGCCAGTTATCGGGGAGGAAGAGACCCAGTACTTC

v_call: TRBV7-9
clone_size: once
j_call: TRBJ2-1
d_call: TRBD2
cdr3_aa: CASSSYRTSGNNEQFF
cdr3_nt: TGTGCCAGCAGCTCCTACCGGACTAGCGGGAACAATGAGCAGTTCTTC

v_call: TRBV4-3
clone_size: .
j_call: TRBJ1-2
d_call: .
cdr3_aa: CASSLGGGLPYGYTF
cdr3_nt: TGCGCCAGCAGCCTAGGGGGGGGCCTGCCATATGGCTACACCTTC

v_call: TRBV7-9
clone_size: few
j_call: TRBJ1-1
d_call: .
cdr3_aa: CASSSPPGHITEAFF
cdr3_nt: TGTGCCAGCAGCTCTCCCCCGGGACACATCACTGAAGCTTTCTTT

v_call: TRBV29-1
clone_size: few
j_call: TRBJ2-3
d_call: .
cdr3_aa: CSVEGGPNTDTQYF
cdr3_nt: TGCAGCGTTGAAGGGGGCCCTAACACAGATACGCAGTATTTT

v_call: TRBV20-1
clone_size: .
j_call: TRBJ1-6
d_call: .
cdr3_aa: CSARSSGFSNSPLHF
cdr3_nt: TGCAGTGCTAGGAGCTCAGGGTTTAGTAATTCACCCCTCCACTTT

v_call: TRBV12-3/TRBV12-4
clone_size: few
j_call: TRBJ1-1
d_call: TRBD1
cdr3_aa: CASSSRGVAEAFF
cdr3_nt: TGTGCCAGCAGTTCCAGGGGGGTGGCTGAAGCTTTCTTT

v_call: TRBV4-3
clone_size: few
j_call: TRBJ2-7
d_call: TRBD1
cdr3_aa: CASSHYRDRGLYEQYF
cdr3_nt: TGCGCCAGCAGCCACTACCGGGACAGGGGCCTATACGAGCAGTACTTC

v_call: TRBV7-2
clone_size: .
j_call: TRBJ2-5
d_call: TRBD2
cdr3_aa: CASSPSVRGLAGLLRTQYF
cdr3_nt: TGTGCCAGCAGCCCAAGCGTCCGGGGTCTAGCGGGGTTGCTCAGGACCCAGTACTTC

v_call: TRBV12-3/TRBV12-4
clone_size: .
j_call: TRBJ2-6
d_call: TRBD1
cdr3_aa: CASSAWTGASGANVLTF
cdr3_nt: TGTGCCAGCAGTGCCTGGACAGGGGCCTCTGGGGCCAACGTCCTGACTTTC

v_call: TRBV7-3
clone_size: .
j_call: TRBJ2-3
d_call: .
cdr3_aa: CASSLRGTLADTQYF
cdr3_nt: TGTGCCAGCAGCTTAAGAGGGACGTTGGCAGATACGCAGTATTTT

v_call: TRBV4-1
clone_size: few
j_call: TRBJ1-3
d_call: TRBD1
cdr3_aa: CASSQRTGVGNTIYF
cdr3_nt: TGCGCCAGCAGCCAAAGGACAGGGGTTGGAAACACCATATATTTT